The rows below give T cell receptor beta chains drawn from one sample of a study of beta chain features in type 1 diabetes. Produced via immunoSEQ multiplex PCR; TCRdb's table is partial and in-frame only. The sample has 400,000 to 550,000 clones, about 10% seen once. Sequencing was carried out using naive CD4+ T cells from blood. All receptors come from a woman in her late teens or twenties in good health. Both conserved end residues are part of each CDR3. The D gene is left open where the match is weak. Clone size, where shown, is once, few, many, or a class for clones that have expanded.

d_call clone_size j_call v_call cdr3_aa cdr3_nt
TRBD1 few TRBJ1-2 TRBV30 CAWSRQGAPGYTF TGTGCCTGGTCCCGGCAGGGGGCGCCGGGCTACACCTTC
TRBD2 few TRBJ2-5 TRBV7-6 CASSLEFPGLAGGETQYF TGTGCCAGCAGCTTAGAATTTCCGGGACTAGCGGGGGGAGAGACCCAGTACTTC
NA few TRBJ2-1 TRBV4-3 CASSPGSYEQFF TGCGCCAGCAGTCCGGGATCTTATGAGCAGTTCTTC
NA few TRBJ2-1 TRBV5-1 CASSLGGPSAKDDEQFF TGCGCCAGCAGCTTAGGCGGTCCGTCCGCTAAGGACGATGAGCAGTTCTTC
NA few TRBJ2-3 TRBV7-2 CASSLAPVGTDTQYF TGTGCCAGCAGCTTAGCCCCCGTCGGCACAGATACGCAGTATTTT
NA NA TRBJ2-1 TRBV7-6 CASSQSRPTYNEQFF TGTGCCAGCAGCCAAAGTAGGCCTACCTACAATGAGCAGTTCTTC
TRBD2 few TRBJ2-1 TRBV14 CASSHPGGAKNEQFF TGTGCCAGCAGCCACCCCGGGGGGGCCAAGAATGAGCAGTTCTTC
NA NA TRBJ2-3 TRBV2 CASSTGLDTQYF TGTGCCAGCAGTACAGGGTTGGATACGCAGTATTTT
NA NA TRBJ2-3 TRBV7-8 CASSLARLIQRTDTQYF TGTGCCAGCAGCTTAGCGAGGTTGATCCAGCGCACAGATACGCAGTATTTT
NA NA TRBJ2-7 TRBV20-1 CSARDRGEQYF TGCAGTGCTAGAGATCGTGGGGAGCAGTACTTC
TRBD1 NA TRBJ2-6 TRBV11-2 CASSLASDRVLGANVLTF TGTGCCAGCAGCTTAGCATCTGACAGGGTTCTGGGGGCCAACGTCCTGACTTTC
NA once TRBJ2-3 TRBV6-5 CASSSVGAERGTQYF TGTGCCAGCAGTTCAGTGGGGGCCGAAAGAGGTACGCAGTATTTT
NA few TRBJ1-6 TRBV14 CASRASYNSPLHF TGTGCCAGCAGGGCGTCCTATAATTCACCCCTCCACTTT
NA few TRBJ2-5 TRBV5-1 CASSPEAETQYF TGCGCCAGCAGCCCGGAAGCAGAGACCCAGTACTTC
NA many TRBJ2-3 TRBV10-3 CAISEPKITDTQYF TGTGCCATCAGTGAGCCCAAAATTACAGATACGCAGTATTTT
NA few TRBJ2-5 TRBV7-6 CASSFSGRQETQYF TGTGCCAGCAGCTTTTCAGGACGCCAAGAGACCCAGTACTTC
NA NA TRBJ1-4 TRBV28 CASTGQINEKLFF TGTGCCAGCACCGGACAGATTAATGAAAAACTGTTTTTT
NA NA TRBJ1-2 TRBV29-1 CSVEDRREYGYTF TGCAGCGTTGAAGATCGGCGGGAATATGGCTACACCTTC